This TCR beta chain originates from a study of blood T cell repertoires in COVID-19. Germline values: CDR1 MNHEY, CDR2 SMNVEV (reference sequence). The CDR3 has 19 amino acids. Between the trimmed V and J ends, which lost 2 bases and 3 bases, there was a span of 25 bases. Repertoires were generated with immunoSEQ multiplex PCR, while TCRdb's copy carries only in-frame clones and drops some. The sample includes about 180,000 clones, about 86% of them seen just once. V is TRBV27 and J is TRBJ1-2, with D possibly matching TRBD1 (6 bases). The sequencing sample was made of peripheral blood. This TCR was sampled from a man aged 45-65 years with active or convalescent COVID-19. CDR3 loop: CASSLNIHLLKQGYYGYTF. The CDR3 DNA follows: TGTGCCAGCAGTTTAAATATACACCTACTTAAACAGGGTTACTATGGCTACACCTTC.